These 29 T cell receptor beta chains originate from one sample sequenced in a study of control samples from healthy donors and cancer patients. TCRdb's copy holds only in-frame clones and misses some; the assay was immunoSEQ multiplex PCR. This sample has about 28,000 clones, with around nine tenths found just once. Sequencing was performed on PBMCs. The receptors derive from a woman in her thirties or forties with lung cancer.

The rearrangement joins TRBV2 to TRBJ2-3; 12 nucleotides align to TRBD2. The ends lost 6 bases at V and 6 bases at J; junction bases unmatched: 7. CDR1 is SNHLY and CDR2 is FYNNEI in the germline V gene. CDR3 length equals 15 residues. This CDR3 reads CASSVLAGGHDTQYF. The CDR3 DNA reads TGTGCCAGCAGCGTTCTAGCGGGGGGGCATGATACGCAGTATTTT.

This chain connects TRBV28 to TRBJ1-5, with 12 bases that match TRBD1. The CDR3 has 14 amino acids. After removal of 6 bases from V and 6 bases from J, the junction contained 3 bases not matched to a gene. CDR1 MDHEN and CDR2 SYDVKM come from the germline V gene. CDR3 region: CASRGTGGRQPQHF. The CDR3 nucleotides are TGTGCCAGCAGGGGGACAGGGGGCCGTCAGCCCCAGCATTTT.

The chain links TRBV18 to TRBJ1-1, with 11 bases fitting TRBD1. From germline, CDR1 is KGHSH and CDR2 LQKENI. Trimming took 3 bases from V and 11 from J; bases not matched to a gene: 5. There are 13 residues in the CDR3. The CDR3 region has the DNA TGTGCCAGCTCACCCTTGGACAGGGGGCAGGCTTTCTTT. Translation gives CASSPLDRGQAFF.

About this clone itself: Different DNA sequences within this sample yield the same CDR3. The chain carries TRBV7-3 and TRBJ2-1, with 7 bases lining up with TRBD2. The CDR3 runs to 14 residues. From germline, CDR1 is SGHTA and CDR2 FQGTGA. Trimming at V came to 3 bases and at J to 6 bases, leaving 5 bases not matched to a gene. The CDR3 nucleotides are TGTGCCAGCAGCTTGTCGGGGGGAGCCAATGAGCAGTTCTTC. Translated: CASSLSGGANEQFF. Looking up the rest from reference TRBV7-3 and TRBJ2-1 gives the full variable domain: GAGVSQTPSNKVTEKGKYVELRCDPISGHTALYWYRQSLGQGPEFLIYFQGTGAADDSGLPNDRFFAVRPEGSVSTLKIQRTERGDSAVYLCASSLSGGANEQFFGPGTRLTVL.

The rearrangement uses TRBV12-3 or TRBV12-4 and TRBJ2-5, with D possibly matching TRBD1 (6 bases). This CDR3 comprises 12 residues. Trimming removed 6 bases from V and 4 bases from J, with 9 bases in between. CDR3 sequence reads: CASSPDRETQYF. DNA for the CDR3: TGTGCCAGCAGCCCGGACAGAGAGACCCAGTACTTC.

This clone has a single count. The chain has TRBV28 and TRBJ1-6; weak D call: TRBD1 (6 bases). The CDR3 sequence is 14 residues long. Germline loops: CDR1 MDHEN, CDR2 SYDVKM. Trimming left V 5 bases short and J 7 bases short, with 12 bases between. CDR3 coding DNA: TGTGCCAGCAGTGAGAGGACAGACAATTCACCCCTCCACTTT. Its translation: CASSERTDNSPLHF.

This chain uses TRBV4-3 with TRBJ2-3; 9 nucleotides align to TRBD2. CDR3 length: 16 residues. Germline CDR1 reads LGHNA; CDR2 reads YSLEER. The junction had 7 bases not matched to a gene; V was cut back by 4 bases and J by 2 bases. The CDR3 spells CASSPETSGLTDTQYF. The CDR3 DNA reads as TGCGCCAGCAGCCCTGAGACTAGCGGTCTCACAGATACGCAGTATTTT.

The genes are TRBV7-9 and TRBJ1-5; no reliable D call. This CDR3 comprises 14 residues. Trimming pared 5 bases from V and 1 base from J, leaving 9 bases between. CDR1 is SEHNR and CDR2 is FQNEAQ in the germline V gene (reference sequence). The CDR3 reads CASSPRSSNQPQHF. Here the CDR3 DNA reads TGTGCCAGCAGCCCTCGGTCAAGCAATCAGCCCCAGCATTTT.

This chain uses TRBV5-4 with TRBJ2-1; D is unresolved. Germline CDR1 and CDR2: SGHNT and YYREEE (reference sequence). V was pared by 4 bases and J by 4 bases, with 21 bases between. The CDR3 loop spans 17 amino acids. The CDR3: CASSGGVVTSPYNEQFF. The CDR3 bases are TGTGCCAGCAGCGGCGGTGTAGTGACTTCTCCGTACAATGAGCAGTTCTTC.

The CDR3 here is CASSPGTEISEAFF. In DNA form, the CDR3 reads TGTGCCAGTAGTCCGGGGACAGAAATCTCTGAAGCTTTCTTT. The chain combines TRBV19 with TRBJ1-1; 7 bases align to TRBD1. CDR3 size: 14 residues. Germline V gene sequence: CDR1 LNHDA, CDR2 SQIVND (reference sequence). V shed 5 bases and J 6 bases; nucleotides not matched to a gene: 9.

The rearrangement links TRBV9 to TRBJ2-3; 13 nucleotides line up with TRBD2. V lost 2 bases and J lost 6; bases outside the gene matches: 6. CDR3 length: 16 amino acids. Germline V gives CDR1 SGDLS, CDR2 YYNGEE. The CDR3 DNA reads TGTGCCAGCAGCGTGGGACTAGCGGGGAAAGGGGATACGCAGTATTTT. Protein sequence: CASSVGLAGKGDTQYF.

The chain couples TRBV9 to TRBJ1-1; possible D gene TRBD1, 5 bases. From germline, CDR1 is SGDLS and CDR2 YYNGEE. Trimming left V 3 bases short and J 6 bases short, with 15 bases between. CDR3 length: 14 residues. The CDR3 protein is CASSAEGVGAEAFF. The DNA for the CDR3 is TGTGCCAGCAGCGCCGAGGGTGTAGGGGCTGAAGCTTTCTTT.

This clone turned up a few times. This chain links TRBV11-2 with TRBJ2-1; 8 nucleotides match TRBD1. This CDR3 is 15 amino acids long. Germline trimming cut 5 bases from V and 0 bases from J; bases unmatched to any gene: 3. The germline gives CDR1 SGHAT, CDR2 FQNNGV. CDR3 sequence reads: CASSRTGSSYNEQFF. The CDR3 region has the DNA TGTGCCAGCAGCCGGACAGGGAGCTCCTACAATGAGCAGTTCTTC.

A single count supports this clone. The V call is TRBV3-1 (or the pseudogene TRBV3-2), the J call TRBJ1-5, with D possibly being TRBD1 (5 bases). The CDR3 has 14 residues. Trimming stripped 2 bases from V and 8 bases from J, with 13 bases between. CDR1 is LGHDT, CDR2 YNNKEL, per germline (reference sequence). The CDR3 nucleotides read TGTGCCAGCAGCCAACGGGGGGTGGACGAGCCCCAGCATTTT. Translation gives CASSQRGVDEPQHF.

The chain's CDR3 is CASSRGPRGPSYEQYF. The CDR3 DNA follows: TGTGCCAGCAGCCGGGGCCCAAGGGGCCCTTCCTACGAGCAGTACTTC. This sequence joins TRBV11-2 and TRBJ2-7; D could derive from TRBD1 or TRBD2 (5 bases each). The CDR3 length is 16 residues. Per germline, CDR1 SGHAT and CDR2 FQNNGV. V gave up 5 bases and J gave up 1 base, with 18 bases separating them.

The chain carries TRBV4-2 and TRBJ1-2; TRBD1 might be the D (5 bases). Germline V CDR1 and CDR2: LGHNA, YNFKEQ. The CDR3 spans 15 residues. Trimming took off 3 bases at V and 0 bases at J, with 11 bases between the two ends. The chain's CDR3 is CASSHPRQPNYGYTF. DNA for the CDR3: TGTGCCAGCAGCCACCCGCGACAGCCTAACTATGGCTACACCTTC.

The chain joins TRBV9 to TRBJ2-1; TRBD2 agrees at 9 bases. Germline V gene data show CDR1 as SGDLS and CDR2 as YYNGEE. The CDR3 extends over 14 amino acids. After removal of 1 base from V and 8 bases from J, the junction contained 4 bases not matched to a gene. DNA for the CDR3: TGTGCCAGCAGCGTAAGCGGGGGGTTGGATGAGCAGTTCTTC. It codes for CASSVSGGLDEQFF.

The chain couples TRBV10-2 to TRBJ2-1, with TRBD1 identical over 7 bases. This CDR3 is built from 15 residues. Unmatched junction bases numbered 7, after V lost 8 bases and J lost 0 bases. CDR1 is WSHSY and CDR2 is SAAADI in the germline V gene. DNA for the CDR3: TGCGCCAGCCTCTTACAGGGGTCCTCCTACAATGAGCAGTTCTTC. Protein product: CASLLQGSSYNEQFF.

In this sample, this clone turned up once. The chain is built from TRBV7-2 and TRBJ1-1; no definite D call. The CDR3 sequence is 15 residues long. V dropped 1 base and J dropped 0 bases, with 9 bases sitting between them. The germline V gene encodes CDR1 SGHTA and CDR2 FQGNSA. The CDR3 here is CASSLGIGMNTEAFF. For the CDR3, the DNA is TGTGCCAGCAGCTTAGGGATCGGGATGAACACTGAAGCTTTCTTT.

The chain carries TRBV12-3 or TRBV12-4 and TRBJ1-1; the D is unclear. Trimming cost V 3 bases and J 6 bases, with 5 bases left between them. The CDR3 contains 11 residues. As DNA, the CDR3 is TGTGCCAGCAGTTTGGGCCCTGAAGCTTTCTTT. Translating gives CASSLGPEAFF.

The chain joins TRBV19 to TRBJ1-2; 8 bases align to TRBD1. From germline, CDR1 is LNHDA and CDR2 SQIVND (reference sequence). This CDR3 is 15 amino acids long. The V gene end was trimmed by 6 bases and the J gene end by 4 bases; junction bases not matched to a gene: 10. The chain's CDR3 is CASRDTGGPFYGYTF. CDR3 sequence (DNA): TGTGCCAGTAGGGACACAGGGGGACCTTTCTATGGCTACACCTTC.

The V gene is TRBV7-2, the J gene TRBJ2-6; D ambiguous. Germline V lookup: CDR1 SGHTA, CDR2 FQGNSA. This CDR3 contains 17 residues. V lost 1 base and J lost 0, with 10 bases in between. CDR3 DNA sequence: TGTGCCAGCAGCTTAGTCGGTGGTTTCTCTGGGGCCAACGTCCTGACTTTC. This encodes CASSLVGGFSGANVLTF.

The chain combines TRBV5-4 with TRBJ2-2; a weak D match, TRBD2 (6 bases). V gave up 3 bases and J gave up 0 bases, with 12 bases separating them. Germline assignment: CDR1 SGHNT and CDR2 YYREEE (reference sequence). The CDR3 has 16 amino acids. DNA for the CDR3: TGTGCCAGCAGCTGGGAGCGGGTTTCGAACACCGGGGAGCTGTTTTTT. Protein: CASSWERVSNTGELFF.

This chain links TRBV9 with TRBJ2-3; 7 bases agree with TRBD2. V lost 4 bases and J lost 5; bases outside the gene matches: 7. Germline CDR1 reads SGDLS; CDR2 reads YYNGEE. This CDR3 spans 14 amino acids. DNA for the CDR3: TGTGCCAGCAGCTCCAGCGGGGTGGTAGATACGCAGTATTTT. This sequence encodes CASSSSGVVDTQYF.

This clone occurred once. V is TRBV5-1 and J is TRBJ1-2; no reliable D call. V was pared by 0 bases and J by 7 bases, with 4 bases between. CDR3 size: 11 residues. Looked up from germline, CDR1 is SGHRS and CDR2 is YFSETQ. The CDR3 nucleotides are TGCGCCAGCAGCTTGGGGGGTGGCTACACCTTC. It encodes CASSLGGGYTF.

The chain joins TRBV2 to TRBJ1-4, with 8 bases lining up with TRBD1. V lost 2 bases, J lost 6 bases, and 14 bases stayed unmatched. Germline V lookup: CDR1 SNHLY, CDR2 FYNNEI. The length of the CDR3 is 18 residues. CDR3 in amino acids: CASSERTGGQGFDEKLFF. The CDR3 DNA reads as TGTGCCAGCAGTGAACGAACGGGCGGACAGGGTTTTGATGAAAAACTGTTTTTT.

The chain joins TRBV6-5 to TRBJ2-1, with 9 bases fitting TRBD1. Germline CDR1 reads MNHEY; CDR2 reads SVGAGI. The J segment lost 5 bases and the V segment lost 6 bases, leaving 8 bases of the junction unmatched. The CDR3 consists of 15 residues. The CDR3 loop reads CASRQGASTHNEQFF. The DNA for the CDR3 is TGTGCCAGCAGACAGGGGGCCTCTACCCACAATGAGCAGTTCTTC.

The V gene is TRBV27, the J gene TRBJ1-6; D gene uncertain. Germline V gene data show CDR1 as MNHEY and CDR2 as SMNVEV (reference sequence). The CDR3 sequence is 15 residues long. Trimming left V 0 bases short and J 7 bases short, with 10 bases between. The CDR3 is CASSLSRPANSPLHF. As DNA, the CDR3 is TGTGCCAGCAGTTTATCGCGGCCGGCCAATTCACCCCTCCACTTT.

This clone appeared a single time. The rearrangement uses TRBV2 and TRBJ2-5, with D perhaps matching TRBD2 (6 bases). The CDR3 has 13 residues. The ends were cut back, 7 bases at V and 5 bases at J, with 14 bases in the middle. Germline CDR1 is SNHLY and CDR2 is FYNNEI. This CDR3 reads CASTSGVVETQYF. The CDR3, as DNA: TGTGCCAGCACCTCGGGAGTAGTCGAGACCCAGTACTTC.